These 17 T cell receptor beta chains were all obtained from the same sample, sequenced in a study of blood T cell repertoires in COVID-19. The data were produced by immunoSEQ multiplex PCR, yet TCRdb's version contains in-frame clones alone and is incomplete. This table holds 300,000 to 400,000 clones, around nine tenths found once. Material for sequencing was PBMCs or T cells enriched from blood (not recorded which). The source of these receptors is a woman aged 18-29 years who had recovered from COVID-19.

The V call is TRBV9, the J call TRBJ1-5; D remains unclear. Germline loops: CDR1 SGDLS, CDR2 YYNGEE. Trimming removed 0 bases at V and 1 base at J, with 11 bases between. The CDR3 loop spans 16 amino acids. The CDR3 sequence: CASSVDRGQSNQPQHF. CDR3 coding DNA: TGTGCCAGCAGCGTAGATCGCGGGCAGAGCAATCAGCCCCAGCATTTT.

The CDR3 DNA sequence: TGTGCCAGCACTCAGAGGGGGAAAAGCAATCAGCCCCAGCATTTT. Translating gives CASTQRGKSNQPQHF. The V gene is TRBV11-1, the J gene TRBJ1-5, with a weak D call TRBD1 (6 bases). Looked up from germline, CDR1 is SGHAT and CDR2 is FQDESV (reference sequence). V was cut by 7 bases and J by 1 base, with 14 bases left in between. The CDR3 runs 15 residues.

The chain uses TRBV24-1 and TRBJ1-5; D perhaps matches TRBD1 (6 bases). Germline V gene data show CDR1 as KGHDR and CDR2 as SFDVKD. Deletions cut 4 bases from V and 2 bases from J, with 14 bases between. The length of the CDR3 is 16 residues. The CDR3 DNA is TGTGCCACCAGTGACCGGACGACAGGCGGCAATCAGCCCCAGCATTTT. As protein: CATSDRTTGGNQPQHF.

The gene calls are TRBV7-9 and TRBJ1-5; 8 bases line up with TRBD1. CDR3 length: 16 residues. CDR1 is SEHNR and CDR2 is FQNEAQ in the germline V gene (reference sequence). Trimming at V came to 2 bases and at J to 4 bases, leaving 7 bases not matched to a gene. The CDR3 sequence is CASSLYVTGENQPQHF. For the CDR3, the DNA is TGTGCCAGCAGCTTATATGTGACAGGGGAAAATCAGCCCCAGCATTTT.

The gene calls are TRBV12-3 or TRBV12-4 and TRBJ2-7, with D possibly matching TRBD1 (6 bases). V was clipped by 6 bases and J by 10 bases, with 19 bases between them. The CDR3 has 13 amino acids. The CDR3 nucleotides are TGTGCCAGCAGCCGAACGGACCGGGACACTCAGTACTTC. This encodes CASSRTDRDTQYF.

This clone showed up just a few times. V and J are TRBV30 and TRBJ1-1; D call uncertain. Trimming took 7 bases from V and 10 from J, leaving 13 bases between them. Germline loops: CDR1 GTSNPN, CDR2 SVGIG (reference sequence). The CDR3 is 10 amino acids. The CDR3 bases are TGTGCCTCATGGCAGGAGGGAGCTTTCTTT. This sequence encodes CASWQEGAFF.

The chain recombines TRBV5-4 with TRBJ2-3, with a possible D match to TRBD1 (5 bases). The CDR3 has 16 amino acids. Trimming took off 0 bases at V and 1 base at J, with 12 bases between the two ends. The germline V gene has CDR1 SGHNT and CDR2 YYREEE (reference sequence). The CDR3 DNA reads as TGTGCCAGCAGCTTGGGAGCAGGGCTTGGCACAGATACGCAGTATTTT. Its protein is CASSLGAGLGTDTQYF.

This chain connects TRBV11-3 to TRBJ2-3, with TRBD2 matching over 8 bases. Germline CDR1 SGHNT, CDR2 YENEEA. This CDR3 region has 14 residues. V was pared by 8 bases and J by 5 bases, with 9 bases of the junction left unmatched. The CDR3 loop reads CASGSGGEVDTQYF. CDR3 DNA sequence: TGTGCCAGCGGCAGCGGGGGTGAGGTAGATACGCAGTATTTT.

The CDR3 nucleotides read TGTGCCAGCAGTTCCAGGGGGCTAGTCTACGAGCAGTACTTC. This sequence encodes CASSSRGLVYEQYF. This chain links TRBV27 with TRBJ2-7; TRBD1 matches 8 bases. With V trimmed by 4 bases and J by 3 bases, 5 bases remained unmatched. CDR1 MNHEY and CDR2 SMNVEV come from the germline V gene (reference sequence). The CDR3 loop spans 14 amino acids.

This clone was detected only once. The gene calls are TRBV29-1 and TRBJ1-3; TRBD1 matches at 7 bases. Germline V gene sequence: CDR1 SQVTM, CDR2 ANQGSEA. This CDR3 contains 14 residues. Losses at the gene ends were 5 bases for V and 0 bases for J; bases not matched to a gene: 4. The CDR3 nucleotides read TGCAGCGTTTGGGACAGCAGCTCTGGAAACACCATATATTTT. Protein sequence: CSVWDSSSGNTIYF.

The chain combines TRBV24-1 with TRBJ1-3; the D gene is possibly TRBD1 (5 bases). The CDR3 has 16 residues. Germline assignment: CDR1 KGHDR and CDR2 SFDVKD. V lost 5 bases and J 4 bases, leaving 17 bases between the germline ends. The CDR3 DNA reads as TGTGCCACCAGTGGCCACTCGGGAGGGGTGGGAAACACCATATATTTT. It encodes CATSGHSGGVGNTIYF.

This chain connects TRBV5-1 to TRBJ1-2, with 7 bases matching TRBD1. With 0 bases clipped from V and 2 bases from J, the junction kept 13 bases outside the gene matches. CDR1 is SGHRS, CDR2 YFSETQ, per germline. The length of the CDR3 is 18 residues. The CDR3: CASSLEGGLPLLNYGYTF. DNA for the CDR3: TGCGCCAGCAGCTTGGAAGGGGGCCTGCCCCTTCTAAACTATGGCTACACCTTC.

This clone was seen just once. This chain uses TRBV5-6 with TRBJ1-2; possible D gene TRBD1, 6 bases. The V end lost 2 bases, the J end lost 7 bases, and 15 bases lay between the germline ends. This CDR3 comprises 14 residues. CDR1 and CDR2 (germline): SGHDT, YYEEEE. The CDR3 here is CASSLQGSGGGYTF. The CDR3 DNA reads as TGTGCCAGCAGCTTACAGGGAAGCGGTGGTGGCTACACCTTC.

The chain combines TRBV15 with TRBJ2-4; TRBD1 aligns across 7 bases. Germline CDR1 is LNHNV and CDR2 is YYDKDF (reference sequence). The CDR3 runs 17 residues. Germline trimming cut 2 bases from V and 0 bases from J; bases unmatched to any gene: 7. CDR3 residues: CATSRKDRNLAKNIQYF. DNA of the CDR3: TGTGCCACCAGCAGAAAGGACAGGAACTTAGCCAAAAACATTCAGTACTTC.

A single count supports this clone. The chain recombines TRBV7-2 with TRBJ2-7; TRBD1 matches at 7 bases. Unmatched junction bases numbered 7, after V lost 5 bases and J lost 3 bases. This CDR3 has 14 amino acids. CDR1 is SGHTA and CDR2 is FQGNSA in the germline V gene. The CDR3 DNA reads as TGTGCCAGCAGCCAACGACAGGGCGGCTACGAGCAGTACTTC. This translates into CASSQRQGGYEQYF.

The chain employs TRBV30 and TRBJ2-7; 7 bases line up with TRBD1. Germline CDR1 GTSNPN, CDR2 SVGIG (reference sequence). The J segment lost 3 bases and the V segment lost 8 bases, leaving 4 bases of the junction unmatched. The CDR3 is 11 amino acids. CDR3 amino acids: CAGRQGYEQYF. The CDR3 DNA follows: TGTGCCGGCCGACAGGGCTACGAGCAGTACTTC.

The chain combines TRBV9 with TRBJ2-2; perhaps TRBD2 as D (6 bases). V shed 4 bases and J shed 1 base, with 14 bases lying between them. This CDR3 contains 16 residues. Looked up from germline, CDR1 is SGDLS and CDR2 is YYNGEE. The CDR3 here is CASSPQIGRNTGELFF. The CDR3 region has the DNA TGTGCCAGCAGCCCCCAGATCGGGAGGAACACCGGGGAGCTGTTTTTT.